A single sample gave rise to the 14 T cell receptor beta chains below, sequenced in a study of T-cell reconstitution after alpha-beta-depleted transplantation in children. As it was prepared, the TCRbeta library received unique molecular identifiers. TCRdb re-called the PCR reads with MiXCR, one entry per CDR3 protein. This sample has roughly 220,000 distinct CDR3 sequences, with approximately 8.4% found just once. The specimen comprised PBMCs, mostly from graft donor cells, sampled 360 days after TCRalphabeta/CD19-depleted stem cell transplant. These receptors all come from a male patient between 2 and 15 years old who had a stem cell transplant for acute myeloid leukemia, so the T cells may come from the graft donor.

In its sample, this clonotype was seen many times. The chain recombines TRBV4-3 with TRBJ2-1; 13 nucleotides align to TRBD2. The CDR3 is 17 amino acids. The V gene end was trimmed by 3 bases and the J gene end by 7 bases; junction bases not matched to a gene: 9. Germline lookup yields CDR1 LGHNA and CDR2 YSLEER. CDR3 bases: TGCGCCAGCAGCCATGATGGACTAGCGGGAGTACGGAATGAGCAGTTCTTC. It is translated as CASSHDGLAGVRNEQFF.

This clonotype was found many times. This chain uses TRBV6-2 or TRBV6-3 with TRBJ2-1; D is ambiguous. Germline V lookup: CDR1 MNHEY, CDR2 SVGEGT. There are 14 residues in the CDR3. V was shortened by 5 bases and J by 9 bases, with 17 bases between the two germline ends. The CDR3 DNA follows: TGTGCCAGCAGTCACCTGGTGGGGTGGGGTGAGCAGTTCTTC. Protein sequence: CASSHLVGWGEQFF.

V gene TRBV5-4 combines with J gene TRBJ2-2; D possibly corresponds to TRBD2 (6 bases). Deletions cut 4 bases from V and 6 bases from J, with 13 bases between. Germline values: CDR1 SGHNT, CDR2 YYREEE (reference sequence). This CDR3 is built from 14 residues. The DNA for the CDR3 is TGTGCCAGCAGCACACGGTGGGAGGCCGGGGAGCTGTTTTTT. It codes for CASSTRWEAGELFF. Filled out from reference TRBV5-4 and TRBJ2-2, the complete variable domain reads ETGVTQSPTHLIKTRGQQVTLRCSSQSGHNTVSWYQQALGQGPQFIFQYYREEENGRGNFPPRFSGLQFPNYSSELNVNALELDDSALYLCASSTRWEAGELFFGEGSRLTVL.

J is TRBJ2-3 and V is TRBV5-1; TRBD2 agrees at 8 bases. Germline V CDR1 and CDR2: SGHRS, YFSETQ. The CDR3 has 15 amino acids. V dropped 0 bases and J dropped 5; count of bases not matched to a gene: 5. CDR3 sequence reads: CASSLDGTRGDTQYF. The CDR3 DNA sequence: TGCGCCAGCAGCTTGGACGGGACTAGGGGAGATACGCAGTATTTT.

This clonotype was observed at least ten times. This chain links TRBV12-3 or TRBV12-4 with TRBJ1-1, with D tentatively TRBD1 (5 bases). This CDR3 has 14 residues. The V and J ends lost 7 bases and 2 bases respectively, with 14 bases between them. CDR3 bases: TGTGCCAGCAACCGGGGCCAGAGAAACACTGAAGCTTTCTTT. This gives the protein CASNRGQRNTEAFF.

This chain joins TRBV5-1 and TRBJ1-1; D possibly corresponds to TRBD1 (6 bases). The V end was cut by 4 bases, the J end by 4 bases, with 17 bases between. Germline V gives CDR1 SGHRS, CDR2 YFSETQ. The CDR3 is made up of 15 amino acids. CDR3 coding DNA: TGCGCCAGCAGCGGGGCGGGGGGCGACGGCACTGAAGCTTTCTTT. Its protein is CASSGAGGDGTEAFF.

The chain couples TRBV5-1 to TRBJ2-1; 7 bases match TRBD1. Germline loops: CDR1 SGHRS, CDR2 YFSETQ. Germline trimming cut 0 bases from V and 3 bases from J; bases unmatched to any gene: 12. This CDR3 has 18 residues. CDR3 region: CASSLAEVGQVSYNEQFF. The CDR3 DNA reads TGCGCCAGCAGCTTGGCTGAGGTCGGACAGGTTAGCTACAATGAGCAGTTCTTC. Full variable domain (outside the CDR3, taken from reference TRBV5-1 and TRBJ2-1): KAGVTQTPRYLIKTRGQQVTLSCSPISGHRSVSWYQQTPGQGLQFLFEYFSETQRNKGNFPGRFSGRQFSNSRSEMNVSTLELGDSALYLCASSLAEVGQVSYNEQFFGPGTRLTVL.

The chain combines TRBV20-1 with TRBJ2-7; D ambiguous. The V end was cut by 0 bases, the J end by 4 bases, with 10 bases between. Germline assignment: CDR1 DFQATT and CDR2 SNEGSKA (reference sequence). This CDR3 is 13 amino acids long. For the CDR3, the DNA is TGCAGTGCTAGAGACGGGCACCATTACGAGCAGTACTTC. Its translation is CSARDGHHYEQYF.

This clonotype was counted at least ten times. The chain is built from TRBV29-1 and TRBJ1-1, with D possibly matching TRBD1 (5 bases). The CDR3 spans 12 residues. CDR1 is SQVTM, CDR2 ANQGSEA, per germline. Trimming cost V 7 bases and J 4 bases, with 13 bases left between them. Here the CDR3 DNA reads TGCAGCGGGAGGTCGGGGCCCACTGAAGCTTTCTTT. Translation gives CSGRSGPTEAFF.

The table lists this clonotype with a few counts. The chain joins TRBV20-1 to TRBJ2-1, with D possibly matching TRBD2 (6 bases). V shed 7 bases and J shed 5 bases, with 18 bases lying between them. Germline V lookup: CDR1 DFQATT, CDR2 SNEGSKA (reference sequence). The CDR3 runs to 14 residues. The CDR3 region has the DNA TGCAGTGTCCTATGGATGGAGGGTCACAATGAGCAGTTCTTC. Protein: CSVLWMEGHNEQFF.

The rearrangement uses TRBV7-9 and TRBJ2-7; no clear D gene. This CDR3 spans 14 amino acids. V was clipped by 0 bases and J by 2 bases, with 8 bases between them. Germline V gene data show CDR1 as SEHNR and CDR2 as FQNEAQ (reference sequence). In nucleotides, the CDR3 is TGTGCCAGCAGCTTAGCAGGGATGGCCTACGAGCAGTACGTC. Encoded protein: CASSLAGMAYEQYV.

The sample holds many counts of this clonotype. The chain combines TRBV5-6 with TRBJ2-3; 9 nucleotides align to TRBD2. The germline V gene has CDR1 SGHDT and CDR2 YYEEEE. J gave up 7 bases and V 0 bases, and 9 bases lay outside the gene matches. CDR3 size: 16 residues. The CDR3 nucleotides are TGTGCCAGCAGCTTGGGGCCGACCTCTAGCGGGAATACGCAGTATTTT. Translation: CASSLGPTSSGNTQYF.

The chain links TRBV25-1 to TRBJ2-5, with D possibly matching TRBD1 (5 bases). This CDR3 has 14 amino acids. Germline loops: CDR1 MGHDK, CDR2 SYGVNS. V was clipped by 2 bases and J by 4 bases, with 11 bases between them. The CDR3, as DNA: TGTGCCAGCAGTGAAGGGGCAGAACGAGAGACCCAGTACTTC. Its protein product is CASSEGAERETQYF.

The genes are TRBV11-1 and TRBJ2-2, with 9 bases lining up with TRBD2. V was pared by 8 bases and J by 2 bases, with 3 bases of the junction left unmatched. Per germline, CDR1 SGHAT and CDR2 FQDESV (reference sequence). This CDR3 region has 14 residues. DNA for the CDR3: TGTGCCAGCCATAGCGGGAGAAACACCGGGGAGCTGTTTTTT. It yields the protein CASHSGRNTGELFF.